A selection of T cell receptor beta chains follows, all from one sample in a study of radiation and T cells in renal cell carcinoma. The table came from immunoSEQ multiplex PCR; TCRdb's copy has only in-frame clones and leaves some out. The sample holds 120,000 to 150,000 clones, 86% seen once. Specimen: blood, collected from a patient whose treatment included radiotherapy and nephrectomy. The receptors derive from a woman between 45 and 65 years old with renal cell carcinoma. CDR3s include the opening cysteine and the closing phenylalanine or tryptophan. The D gene is left open where the match is weak. Size is omitted from some rows. Given values are once, few, many or a class for expanded clones.

clone size: once; D gene: TRBD1; V gene: TRBV5-4; J gene: TRBJ2-3; CDR3 DNA: TGTGCCAGCAGCCCGGGTGGACAGGGGGCTTCAGATACGCAGTATTTT; CDR3 protein: CASSPGGQGASDTQYF
clone size: NA; D gene: NA; V gene: TRBV4-2; J gene: TRBJ2-1; CDR3 DNA: TGTGCCAGCAGCCAAGGGTCCGGCGGAGAGGGGAATGAGCAGTTCTTC; CDR3 protein: CASSQGSGGEGNEQFF
clone size: NA; D gene: NA; V gene: TRBV6-1; J gene: TRBJ2-3; CDR3 DNA: TGTGCCAGCAGTGTGGACTTCGGAACAGATACGCAGTATTTT; CDR3 protein: CASSVDFGTDTQYF
clone size: NA; D gene: NA; V gene: TRBV7-6; J gene: TRBJ1-2; CDR3 DNA: TGTGCCAGCAGCTTAGCGGGGGGTCTCGATGGCTACACCTTC; CDR3 protein: CASSLAGGLDGYTF
clone size: NA; D gene: NA; V gene: TRBV9; J gene: TRBJ1-2; CDR3 DNA: TGTGCCAGCACCTCTGGGCAGGGAACCTATGGCTACACCTTC; CDR3 protein: CASTSGQGTYGYTF
clone size: NA; D gene: NA; V gene: TRBV11-2; J gene: TRBJ2-7; CDR3 DNA: TGTGCCAGCAGCCCCAGTAGCGGTTACGAGCAGTACTTC; CDR3 protein: CASSPSSGYEQYF
clone size: NA; D gene: NA; V gene: TRBV28; J gene: TRBJ1-5; CDR3 DNA: TGTGCCAGCAGTTGGGGGGTTCAGCCCCAGCATTTT; CDR3 protein: CASSWGVQPQHF
clone size: NA; D gene: TRBD1; V gene: TRBV5-1; J gene: TRBJ1-4; CDR3 DNA: TGCGCCAGCAGCCGCCAAGGACAGGGAGAAAAACTGTTTTTT; CDR3 protein: CASSRQGQGEKLFF
clone size: NA; D gene: NA; V gene: TRBV7-9; J gene: TRBJ1-1; CDR3 DNA: TGTGCCAGCAGCTCGGGGGGTTTAAGGGACACTGAAGCTTTCTTT; CDR3 protein: CASSSGGLRDTEAFF
clone size: NA; D gene: NA; V gene: TRBV5-1; J gene: TRBJ1-3; CDR3 DNA: TGCGCCAGCAGCCCAGGTAGTAGGGTCTCTGGAAACACCATATATTTT; CDR3 protein: CASSPGSRVSGNTIYF
clone size: few; D gene: NA; V gene: TRBV28; J gene: TRBJ1-4; CDR3 DNA: TGTGCCAGCGCGGTAGGGACCCGGGATGAAAAACTGTTTTTT; CDR3 protein: CASAVGTRDEKLFF
clone size: NA; D gene: NA; V gene: TRBV29-1; J gene: TRBJ2-4; CDR3 DNA: TGCAGCGTTGGTTCAGCACTAGCCAAAAACATTCAGTACTTC; CDR3 protein: CSVGSALAKNIQYF
clone size: few; D gene: NA; V gene: TRBV30; J gene: TRBJ1-6; CDR3 DNA: TGTGCCTGGAGTATCGAGGGGCAGGGTCGTTCACCCCTCCACTTT; CDR3 protein: CAWSIEGQGRSPLHF
clone size: NA; D gene: NA; V gene: TRBV10-3; J gene: TRBJ1-3; CDR3 DNA: TGTGCCATCAGTGAGTCGACGCGGGGTTTTGGAAACACCATATATTTT; CDR3 protein: CAISESTRGFGNTIYF